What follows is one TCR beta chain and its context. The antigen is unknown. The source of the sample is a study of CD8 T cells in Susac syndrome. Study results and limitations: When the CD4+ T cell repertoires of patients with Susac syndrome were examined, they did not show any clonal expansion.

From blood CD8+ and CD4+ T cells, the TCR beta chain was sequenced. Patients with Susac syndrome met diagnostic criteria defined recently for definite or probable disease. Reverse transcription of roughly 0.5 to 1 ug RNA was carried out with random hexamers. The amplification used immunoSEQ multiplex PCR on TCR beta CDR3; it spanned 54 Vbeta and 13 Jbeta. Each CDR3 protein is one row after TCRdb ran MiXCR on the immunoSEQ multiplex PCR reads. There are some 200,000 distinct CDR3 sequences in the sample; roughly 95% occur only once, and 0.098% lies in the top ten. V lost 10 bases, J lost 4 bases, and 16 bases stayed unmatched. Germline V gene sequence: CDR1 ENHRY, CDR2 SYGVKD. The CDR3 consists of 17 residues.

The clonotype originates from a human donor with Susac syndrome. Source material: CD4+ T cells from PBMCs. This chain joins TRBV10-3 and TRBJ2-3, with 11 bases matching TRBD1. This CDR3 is CATKRGTGTGGADTQYF. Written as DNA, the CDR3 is TGTGCCACCAAGAGGGGAACCGGGACAGGGGGAGCAGATACGCAGTATTTT.